The 3 T cell receptor beta chains in this list originate from one sample, sequenced in a study of cytotoxic CD8 clonotypes in ibrutinib-treated CLL (dated by TCRdb to the early 2020s). What the time point label conveys for this sample: progressive disease on ibrutinib. Libraries came from the immunoSEQ multiplex PCR assay. TCRdb took this table from immuneACCESS and kept in-frame rearrangements with V and J called. Such tables lack part of the clones; where checked against another copy, unresolved V genes explain under half of the gap, and the rest is unexplained. A total of under 300,000 clones appear in this sample, around 69% of them only once. The ten most abundant clones make up approximately 5.6% of the sample. This sample comprised PBMCs, obtained at disease progression, from a patient treated with ibrutinib. The receptors here all came from a human donor with chronic lymphocytic leukemia.

The J gene is TRBJ1-2, the V gene TRBV19; D not certain. Trimming took off 9 bases at V and 5 bases at J, with 13 bases between the two ends. CDR3 size: 12 residues. CDR1 and CDR2 (germline): LNHDA, SQIVND (reference sequence). The chain's CDR3 is CASGPRLYGYTF. In DNA, the CDR3 is TGTGCCAGCGGGCCCCGACTTTATGGCTACACCTTC.

The genes are TRBV15 and TRBJ1-5; the match to TRBD1 covers 7 bases. J gave up 3 bases and V 8 bases, and 10 bases lay outside the gene matches. This CDR3 is built from 15 residues. Germline CDR1 reads LNHNV; CDR2 reads YYDKDF (reference sequence). CDR3 loop: CATRDSAPYNQPQHF. The DNA for the CDR3 is TGTGCCACCCGGGACAGCGCCCCTTACAATCAGCCCCAGCATTTT.

V usage is TRBV9 and J usage is TRBJ2-2; TRBD1 might be the D (6 bases). The germline V and J ends were trimmed by 0 bases and 7 bases, with 13 bases remaining between them. This CDR3 has 15 amino acids. Looked up from germline, CDR1 is SGDLS and CDR2 is YYNGEE. CDR3 in DNA: TGTGCCAGCAGCGTAGATCTGGGACAAGACGGGGAGCTGTTTTTT. Translated: CASSVDLGQDGELFF.